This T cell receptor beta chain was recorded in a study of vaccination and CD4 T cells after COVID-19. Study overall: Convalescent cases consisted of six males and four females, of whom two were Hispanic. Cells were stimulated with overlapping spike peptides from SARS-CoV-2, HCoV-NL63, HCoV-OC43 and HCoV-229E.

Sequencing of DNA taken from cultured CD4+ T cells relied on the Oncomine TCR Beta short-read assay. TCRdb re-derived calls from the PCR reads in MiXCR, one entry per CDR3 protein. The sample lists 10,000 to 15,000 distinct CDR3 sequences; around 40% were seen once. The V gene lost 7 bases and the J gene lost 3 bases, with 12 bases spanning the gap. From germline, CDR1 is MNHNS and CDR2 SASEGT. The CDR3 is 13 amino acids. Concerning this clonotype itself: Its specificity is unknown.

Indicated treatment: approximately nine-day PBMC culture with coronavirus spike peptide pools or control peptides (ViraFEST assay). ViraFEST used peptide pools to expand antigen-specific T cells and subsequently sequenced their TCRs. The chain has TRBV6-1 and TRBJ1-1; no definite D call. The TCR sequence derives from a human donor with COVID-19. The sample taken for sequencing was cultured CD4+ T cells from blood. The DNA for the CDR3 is TGTGCCAGCATTCAAAGGCGGGACACTGAAGCTTTCTTT. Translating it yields CASIQRRDTEAFF.